The rows below give T cell receptor beta chains drawn from one sample of a study of shared clonotypes between healthy human individuals. Measured with immunoSEQ multiplex PCR; TCRdb has only the in-frame clones, and not every one. The data show about 2.4 million clones, 90% to 95% seen once. The sample consisted of naive CD4+ T cells from PBMCs. These receptors came from a man aged 18 to 35 in good health. Some clones in this sample may be carry-over from other donors' samples. Both conserved end residues are part of each CDR3. The D gene is left open where the match is weak. A row's size may be missing; if present it is once, few, many or a size class.

D gene,V gene,clone size,J gene,CDR3 protein,CDR3 DNA
NA,TRBV6-1,NA,TRBJ2-2,CASMEFRGSAGELFF,TGTGCCAGCATGGAGTTCAGGGGATCGGCCGGGGAGCTGTTTTTT
NA,TRBV7-9,NA,TRBJ1-4,CASSSSGTLKGELFF,TGTGCCAGCAGCTCCTCCGGGACCCTCAAGGGGGAACTGTTTTTT
NA,TRBV28,NA,TRBJ2-3,CASSLSGGITDTQYF,TGTGCCAGCAGTTTATCCGGCGGAATCACAGATACGCAGTATTTT
NA,TRBV27,NA,TRBJ2-3,CASGYRDNTQYF,TGTGCCAGCGGTTACAGGGATAATACGCAGTATTTT
TRBD2,TRBV5-1,NA,TRBJ2-5,CASNHQASGSGWETQYF,TGCGCCAGCAACCACCAGGCTAGCGGGAGCGGGTGGGAGACCCAGTACTTC
NA,TRBV28,NA,TRBJ2-7,CASSIFSGVYEQYF,TGTGCCAGCAGTATATTCTCAGGCGTCTACGAGCAGTACTTC
TRBD2,TRBV28,NA,TRBJ2-4,CASSLGTSGRIKNIQYF,TGTGCCAGCAGTTTAGGGACTAGCGGGAGGATCAAAAACATTCAGTACTTC
NA,TRBV29-1,NA,TRBJ1-4,CSVGRTNEKLFF,TGCAGCGTTGGGAGAACTAATGAAAAACTGTTTTTT
TRBD1,TRBV7-2,NA,TRBJ2-7,CASSRTGGYEQYF,TGTGCCAGCAGTCGGACAGGGGGCTACGAGCAGTACTTC
TRBD1,TRBV28,NA,TRBJ2-7,CGAKGGSREQYF,TGTGGAGCAAAAGGGGGCTCCCGCGAGCAGTACTTC
NA,TRBV27,NA,TRBJ1-2,CASSRSALYGYTF,TGTGCCAGCAGTCGGTCAGCACTCTATGGCTACACCTTC
NA,TRBV30,NA,TRBJ2-2,CAWSVVTPGTGELFF,TGTGCCTGGAGTGTGGTCACTCCGGGCACCGGGGAGCTGTTTTTT
TRBD2,TRBV2,NA,TRBJ2-1,CASSSSGSSYNEQFF,TGTGCCAGCAGTAGTAGCGGGAGCTCCTACAATGAGCAGTTCTTC
NA,TRBV30,NA,TRBJ1-4,CAWSTLPATNEKLFF,TGTGCCTGGAGCACACTCCCCGCAACTAATGAAAAACTGTTTTTT
NA,TRBV4-1,once,TRBJ1-4,CASSTAGRAYEKLFF,TGCGCCAGCAGTACTGCAGGGAGAGCTTATGAAAAACTGTTTTTT
TRBD2,TRBV2,NA,TRBJ2-7,CASRGLAEISEQYF,TGTGCCAGCAGAGGACTAGCGGAAATTAGCGAGCAGTACTTC
TRBD1,TRBV11-2,NA,TRBJ2-5,CASSPLWQGARETQYF,TGTGCCAGCAGCCCGCTTTGGCAGGGGGCGCGGGAGACCCAGTACTTC
TRBD2,TRBV5-4,once,TRBJ2-3,CASSVGLAGLSADTQYF,TGTGCCAGCAGCGTGGGACTAGCGGGATTGAGCGCAGATACGCAGTATTTT
NA,TRBV7-9,once,TRBJ2-2,CAIIPPRPRKNTGELFF,TGTGCCATCATCCCCCCCCGCCCCAGGAAGAACACCGGGGAGCTGTTTTTT
TRBD1,TRBV5-1,NA,TRBJ2-4,CASRSGDTGAAKNIQYF,TGCGCCAGCAGAAGCGGCGACACAGGGGCCGCCAAAAACATTCAGTACTTC
NA,TRBV5-1,NA,TRBJ1-5,CASSLIPGDNQPQHF,TGCGCCAGCAGCTTGATCCCAGGGGACAATCAGCCCCAGCATTTT
NA,TRBV9,NA,TRBJ2-3,CASSVFHGGARGTDTQYF,TGTGCCAGCAGCGTATTCCATGGGGGGGCGCGAGGCACAGATACGCAGTATTTT
NA,TRBV9,NA,TRBJ2-1,CASSAGTRDNEQFF,TGTGCCAGCAGCGCCGGGACAAGAGACAATGAGCAGTTCTTC
NA,TRBV28,NA,TRBJ2-5,CASTHTETQYF,TGTGCCAGCACTCATACTGAGACCCAGTACTTC
NA,TRBV7-2,NA,TRBJ2-5,CASSFRRDQETQYF,TGTGCCAGCAGCTTTCGCAGGGACCAAGAGACCCAGTACTTC
NA,TRBV19,once,TRBJ2-3,CASGADTQYF,TGTGCCAGTGGGGCCGATACGCAGTATTTT
TRBD2,TRBV7-6,NA,TRBJ2-3,CASSLPSGSPDTQYF,TGTGCCAGCAGCTTACCTAGCGGGAGCCCAGATACGCAGTATTTT
NA,TRBV28,NA,TRBJ2-1,CASSFRGPSDEQFF,TGTGCCAGCAGTTTTAGAGGGCCCTCGGATGAGCAGTTCTTC
NA,TRBV19,NA,TRBJ1-5,CASSVLGFEQMPQHF,TGTGCCAGTAGTGTATTGGGGTTTGAACAGATGCCCCAGCATTTT
NA,TRBV10-1,NA,TRBJ2-2,CASSEGLFTGELFF,TGCGCCAGCAGTGAGGGACTATTCACCGGGGAGCTGTTTTTT
TRBD1,TRBV11-2,NA,TRBJ2-7,CASSPGTGVGEQYF,TGTGCCAGCAGCCCCGGGACAGGGGTAGGCGAGCAGTACTTC
NA,TRBV5-4,NA,TRBJ2-5,CASSFRAGSETQYF,TGTGCCAGCAGCTTCCGGGCAGGGTCAGAGACCCAGTACTTC